This TCR beta chain was documented in a study of Japanese encephalitis immunity and Zika vaccine responses (dated by TCRdb to the early 2020s). Regarding the complete study: Each included participant got alum-adjuvanted ZPIV three times, at weeks 0, 4 and 28, with every dose being 5.0 ug. A two-dose regimen of JEV vaccine (IXIARO), with doses given 28 days apart, was administered to approximately eleven participants two to three months before the first ZPIV dose. Eleven to twelve participants received one dose of YFV vaccine (YF-VAX) before ZPIV, and roughly ten participants were flavivirus-naive. Five or six representative participants per pre-vaccination group were picked for TCR sequencing, using samples from week 52 and from week 0, the point after pre-vaccination but before ZPIV. TCR repertoires from three flavivirus-naive individuals were also analyzed at weeks 2, 6 and 52 after the start of ZPIV vaccination. The stimulations used peptide pools from ZIKV structural proteins divided into flavivirus-conserved and non-conserved sets, or JEV or YFV peptides that matched the pre-vaccination. ZIKV peptides were 15-mers overlapping by 11 residues, selected for NetMHCpan/NetMHCII-predicted epitopes with affinity below 50 nM. The study tested whether CD4 T cell responses to the Zika vaccine were shaped by prior Japanese encephalitis virus (JEV) or yellow fever virus (YFV) vaccination.

The library came from 5' RACE. TCRbeta libraries were pooled in proportion to their sorted cell numbers before sequencing. Total RNA was extracted from the sorted cells with RNAzol RT, and cDNA was synthesized using an oligo(dT) primer and a template-switching oligo. The TCRbeta V-CDR3-J region was amplified by PCR with Kapa HiFi between a SMARTer oligo primer and a TCRbeta constant-region primer. A second PCR added Illumina adaptors and sample-specific index barcodes, with HighPrep bead cleanup and Bioanalyzer confirmation of a roughly 650 bp band. The libraries were sequenced on an Illumina MiSeq using 2x151 bp paired-end reads. Processing in the source paper ran as follows. Reads were demultiplexed with an in-house Java program, and TCRbeta annotations were assigned and clonotypes were counted with MiXCR. Repertoire overlap used Morisita-Horn indices from the R package vegan, with UPGMA clustering and Circos plots of recurring clonotypes. Shannon diversity and richness were normalized to the highest possible value given the input cell numbers, yielding values from 0 to 1. CDR3beta sequences were aligned using MUSCLE, distances were calculated using SeqinR, and multidimensional scaling was plotted in R. In-frame beta chains were kept once TCRdb had trimmed the public reads at Q25 with fastp and called clones with MiXCR. Each record represents a unique CDR3 protein, reported with the most common genes and DNA among its rows. These V and J calls derive from TCRdb rather than the authors' analysis. The sample yields a few hundred distinct CDR3 sequences; 8% to 10% were counted once. The ten largest clones take up roughly a third of the sample.

By sample share, this clonotype is large (0.1 to 1%). Per-base quality was not reported, and no clone a single base away is much larger than it. The study at large found these results: CD8 T cell responses of very low magnitude were detected against ZIKV peptide pools and were observed in only a few individuals. After ZPIV, repertoire richness of CD4 T cells responding to conserved ZIKV epitopes significantly decreased in JEV-pre-vaccinated donors. The individual peptides behind the cross-reactive responses were not identified because limits on sample size made peptide-pool deconvolution impossible. JEV-pre-vaccinated donors showed higher repertoire similarity across time-points and stimulations than YFV-pre-vaccinated donors, indicating more clonotypes common to ZIKV and JEV stimulation. The analysis covered only a subset of trial participants who had three doses and adequate samples, rather than the whole vaccinated cohort. Samples grouped by participant and showed no similarity between individuals, suggesting that no public TCRs were detected.

PBMCs were labeled with CellTrace CFSE and cultured for 6 to 7 days in RPMI with 8% human serum plus peptide pools at around 1 ug/mL each. Enrolled adults were healthy and seronegative for ZIKV, JEV, YFV, DENV and WNV by microneutralization screening. Samples were obtained from a phase 1, double-blinded, randomized, placebo-controlled trial of an alum-adjuvanted Zika purified-inactivated virus (ZPIV) vaccine. Peripheral blood mononuclear cells were isolated using a standard procedure and then kept frozen in liquid nitrogen until they were used. Via the germline V gene, CDR1 is MNHEY and CDR2 SVGAGI. The CDR3 starts with the cysteine, ends with the phenylalanine, and has 15 residues. CDR3 DNA is the only sequence kept; it has 45 bases, read in frame from the first base. V lost 2 bases and J lost 2 bases, and the count of bases not matched to a germline gene is 5.

The specimen was antigen-activated CD8+ T cells from blood, cultured, collected during a Zika inactivated vaccine study. The chain is made from TRBV6-5 and TRBJ1-2; 7 central bases correspond to TRBD1. The receptor was derived from an adult woman who received an inactivated Zika virus vaccine. The CDR3 amino acid sequence is: CASSYGTGQNYGYTF. The DNA sequence is TGTGCCAGCAGTTACGGGACGGGACAGAACTATGGCTACACCTTC.